This passage covers 31 T cell receptor beta chains from one sample sequenced in a study of T cell clonotyping in hematopoietic cell transplantation. The time point denotes: recipient sample about 28 days before transplant, after cytoreduction. Measured with immunoSEQ multiplex PCR; TCRdb has only the in-frame clones, and not every one. The data contain about 19,000 clones, roughly 88% of them singletons. This specimen was peripheral blood mononuclear cells, taken before stem cell transplant. These receptors originate from a man aged 50-60 years with acute myeloid leukemia. Some clones in this sample may be carry-over from other donors' samples.

This clone was detected only once. This chain links TRBV15 with TRBJ2-5, with TRBD2 matching over 7 bases. V gave up 6 bases and J gave up 5 bases; unmatched junction bases: 12. Germline V gene sequence: CDR1 LNHNV, CDR2 YYDKDF (reference sequence). This CDR3 spans 15 amino acids. The CDR3: CATRAGGDGGETQYF. Written as DNA, the CDR3 is TGTGCCACCAGGGCTGGGGGGGACGGTGGGGAGACCCAGTACTTC.

The chain carries TRBV5-5 and TRBJ2-5; no clear D. Germline V gene lookup returns CDR1 SGHKS and CDR2 YYEKEE (reference sequence). This CDR3 comprises 16 residues. Trimming cost V 4 bases and J 0 bases, with 16 bases left between them. For the CDR3, the DNA is TGTGCCAGCAGCCCTGGCTGGGGATGGTACCAAGAGACCCAGTACTTC. This codes for CASSPGWGWYQETQYF.

The rearrangement uses TRBV2 and TRBJ1-5, with D possibly being TRBD1 (5 bases). Deletions cut 7 bases from V and 3 bases from J, with 13 bases between. The CDR3 contains 14 residues. Germline-derived CDR1 and CDR2 are SNHLY and FYNNEI. CDR3 coding DNA: TGTGCCAGCACAGGGACGGCGTCCAATCAGCCCCAGCATTTT. It specifies CASTGTASNQPQHF.

The chain couples TRBV19 to TRBJ1-5; tentative D call: TRBD1 (5 bases). With 6 bases removed from V and 7 bases from J, the gap between germline ends came to 13 bases. The CDR3 totals 13 residues. Per the germline V gene, CDR1 is LNHDA and CDR2 is SQIVND (reference sequence). This CDR3 reads CASRELGGQPQHF. The CDR3 nucleotides are TGTGCCAGTAGGGAACTGGGGGGGCAGCCCCAGCATTTT.

This clone was detected a few times. The J gene is TRBJ1-2, the V gene TRBV6-5; TRBD1 matches at 9 bases. J was trimmed by 6 bases and V by 5 bases; bases with no gene match: 4. Germline V gene lookup returns CDR1 MNHEY and CDR2 SVGAGI. This CDR3 is 13 amino acids long. The CDR3 sequence: CASSRGQGHGYTF. CDR3 sequence (DNA): TGTGCCAGCAGTAGGGGACAGGGTCATGGCTACACCTTC.

The chain links TRBV2 to TRBJ1-1; 7 bases match TRBD1. The CDR3 is 14 amino acids. J lost 0 bases, V lost 7 bases, and 5 bases had no gene match. Germline V CDR1 and CDR2: SNHLY, FYNNEI. The DNA for the CDR3 is TGTGCCAGCAACCCGGGACAGCTGAACACTGAAGCTTTCTTT. Protein product: CASNPGQLNTEAFF.

The rearrangement links TRBV9 to TRBJ1-1, with TRBD1 identical over 7 bases. The ends lost 3 bases at V and 0 bases at J; junction bases unmatched: 5. The CDR3 has 15 amino acids. From germline, CDR1 is SGDLS and CDR2 YYNGEE. The CDR3 DNA reads as TGTGCCAGCAGCGCCCACAGGGGCCTGAACACTGAAGCTTTCTTT. As protein: CASSAHRGLNTEAFF.

The chain couples TRBV9 to TRBJ1-2; D perhaps matches TRBD1 (5 bases). This CDR3 has 13 residues. The V gene's germline CDR1 is SGDLS and CDR2 YYNGEE. V lost 1 base and J lost 6, with 10 bases in between. The CDR3 reads CASSVTGFNGYTF. The CDR3 region has the DNA TGTGCCAGCAGCGTAACAGGATTTAATGGCTACACCTTC.

This rearrangement joins TRBV7-9 to TRBJ2-7, with TRBD1 matching over 9 bases. Germline V CDR1 and CDR2: SEHNR, FQNEAQ (reference sequence). Losses at the gene ends were 1 base for V and 6 bases for J; bases not matched to a gene: 4. CDR3 size: 14 residues. The CDR3 DNA reads TGTGCCAGCAGCTTAGGGGGACAGGGAGGCGAGCAGTACTTC. Protein product: CASSLGGQGGEQYF.

The V gene is TRBV2, the J gene TRBJ1-1; D unclear. V was trimmed by 3 bases and J by 6 bases, leaving 11 bases between them. The CDR3 is 13 residues long. CDR1 is SNHLY, CDR2 FYNNEI, per germline. Here the CDR3 reads CASSDSVYSEAFF. The CDR3 bases are TGTGCCAGCAGTGATTCGGTCTATTCTGAAGCTTTCTTT. The full variable domain, completed using reference TRBV2 and TRBJ1-1, is EPEVTQTPSHQVTQMGQEVILRCVPISNHLYFYWYRQILGQKVEFLVSFYNNEISEKSEIFDDQFSVERPDGSNFTLKIRSTKLEDSAMYFCASSDSVYSEAFFGQGTRLTVV.

J is TRBJ1-1 and V is TRBV5-4; perhaps TRBD1 as D (5 bases). CDR1 SGHNT and CDR2 YYREEE come from the germline V gene (reference sequence). V lost 3 bases and J 1 base, leaving 10 bases between the germline ends. CDR3 size: 14 residues. The CDR3 DNA is TGTGCCAGCAGCTATTGGGACCCGAACACTGAAGCTTTCTTT. This translates into CASSYWDPNTEAFF.

V is TRBV13 and J is TRBJ2-3; D is unresolved. Per the germline V gene, CDR1 is PRHDT and CDR2 is FYEKMQ (reference sequence). The germline V and J ends were trimmed by 4 bases and 14 bases, with 10 bases remaining between them. The CDR3 extends over 10 amino acids. CDR3 loop: CASSSVPPYF. CDR3 nucleotides: TGTGCCAGCAGCTCCGTCCCCCCGTATTTT. Drawing the rest from reference TRBV13 and TRBJ2-3, the complete variable domain is AAGVIQSPRHLIKEKRETATLKCYPIPRHDTVYWYQQGPGQDPQFLISFYEKMQSDKGSIPDRFSAQQFSDYHSELNMSSLELGDSALYFCASSSVPPYFGPGTRLTVL.

The chain combines TRBV30 with TRBJ1-6; D is ambiguous. The germline V gene encodes CDR1 GTSNPN and CDR2 SVGIG (reference sequence). The CDR3 is 16 amino acids. Trimming pared 1 base from V and 3 bases from J, leaving 13 bases between. The CDR3 here is CAWSADGVGYNSPLHF. In DNA form, the CDR3 reads TGTGCCTGGAGTGCGGACGGCGTCGGCTATAATTCACCCCTCCACTTT.

This rearrangement joins TRBV10-3 to TRBJ2-3; 9 positions match TRBD1. After removal of 2 bases from V and 5 bases from J, the junction contained 8 bases not matched to a gene. The CDR3 runs to 16 residues. CDR1 is ENHRY, CDR2 SYGVKD, per germline. The CDR3 reads CAISEDMTGGVDTQYF. DNA for the CDR3: TGTGCCATCAGTGAGGATATGACAGGGGGTGTAGATACGCAGTATTTT.

The rearrangement links TRBV7-2 to TRBJ2-5, with 8 bases that match TRBD2. The CDR3 sequence is 16 residues long. Trimming took 1 base from V and 5 from J; bases not matched to a gene: 9. Looked up from germline, CDR1 is SGHTA and CDR2 is FQGNSA. This CDR3 is CASSLDVRGGRETQYF. CDR3 in DNA: TGTGCCAGCAGCTTAGATGTACGGGGGGGCCGGGAGACCCAGTACTTC.

The CDR3 nucleotides read TGTGCCATCAGTGAATGGGCAGGGCAGTACGAGCAGTACTTC. As protein: CAISEWAGQYEQYF. The genes are TRBV10-3 and TRBJ2-7, with D tentatively TRBD1 (5 bases). The CDR3 has 14 amino acids. Trimming took 3 bases from V and 4 from J, leaving 13 bases between them. CDR1 is ENHRY and CDR2 is SYGVKD in the germline V gene.

The chain couples TRBV9 to TRBJ2-1; 10 nucleotides match TRBD2. The germline V gene has CDR1 SGDLS and CDR2 YYNGEE. CDR3 length: 16 amino acids. Trimming cost V 0 bases and J 5 bases; bases outside gene matches: 5. In nucleotides, the CDR3 is TGTGCCAGCAGCGTAGGGGTCGGGACTAGCGACAATGAGCAGTTCTTC. Protein product: CASSVGVGTSDNEQFF.

The chain uses TRBV5-7 and TRBJ2-7; 7 nucleotides match TRBD1. TRBV5-7 is known as an ORF, though its function is uncertain. This CDR3 is 16 amino acids long. Germline trimming cut 4 bases from V and 6 bases from J; bases unmatched to any gene: 16. The CDR3 loop is CASSHRGTDSTIEQYF. The CDR3 region has the DNA TGTGCCAGCAGCCACAGAGGGACAGATTCTACTATCGAGCAGTACTTC.

The J gene is TRBJ1-4, the V gene TRBV30; D might be TRBD1 (5 bases). The germline V gene has CDR1 GTSNPN and CDR2 SVGIG (reference sequence). Trimming removed 5 bases at V and 3 bases at J, with 10 bases between. This CDR3 is built from 13 residues. CDR3 in amino acids: CAWRDGANEKLFF. For the CDR3, the DNA is TGTGCCTGGCGGGACGGAGCTAATGAAAAACTGTTTTTT.

V and J are TRBV9 and TRBJ2-3, with 9 bases aligning to TRBD2. The CDR3 runs to 16 residues. Germline V gene data show CDR1 as SGDLS and CDR2 as YYNGEE. Trimming removed 3 bases from V and 2 bases from J; junction bases left unmatched: 7. The CDR3 loop reads CASSAGGLADTDTQYF. The CDR3 DNA follows: TGTGCCAGCAGCGCGGGGGGACTAGCCGACACAGATACGCAGTATTTT.

The V call is TRBV10-2, the J call TRBJ2-3, with 7 bases identical to TRBD2. V trimming: 4 bases; J trimming: 2 bases; junction bases outside the gene matches: 6. This CDR3 spans 15 amino acids. CDR1 is WSHSY and CDR2 is SAAADI in the germline V gene. CDR3 nucleotide sequence: TGCGCCAGCAGTGTGGGCGGGGGTTTCACAGATACGCAGTATTTT. This translates into CASSVGGGFTDTQYF.

V is TRBV10-1 and J is TRBJ2-2; TRBD1 matches at 9 bases. V dropped 2 bases and J dropped 3; count of bases not matched to a gene: 4. Germline lookup yields CDR1 WNHNN and CDR2 SYGVQD (reference sequence). The CDR3 is 16 amino acids. The CDR3 DNA is TGCGCCAGCAGTGAGGGTGGGACAGGGTACACCGGGGAGCTGTTTTTT. Translated: CASSEGGTGYTGELFF.

J is TRBJ2-7 and V is TRBV7-3; 12 bases fit TRBD1. The CDR3 length is 16 residues. V gave up 2 bases and J gave up 2 bases; unmatched junction bases: 4. Germline lookup yields CDR1 SGHTA and CDR2 FQGTGA. The CDR3 region is CASSLGTGGVTYEQYF. The DNA of the CDR3 is TGTGCCAGCAGCTTAGGGACAGGGGGCGTCACCTACGAGCAGTACTTC.

This clone was recorded once. The CDR3 DNA reads TGTGCCAGCAGCTCCCGGGACGCGGGGGGTGGGCAGCAGTACTTC. It specifies CASSSRDAGGGQQYF. The chain joins TRBV5-8 to TRBJ2-7; 8 nucleotides agree with TRBD2. The CDR3 has 15 amino acids. The germline V gene encodes CDR1 SGHTS and CDR2 YDEGEE. V was clipped by 3 bases and J by 8 bases; unmatched bases: 13. The complete variable domain, with remaining parts taken from reference TRBV5-8 and TRBJ2-7, reads EAGVTQSPTHLIKTRGQQATLRCSPISGHTSVYWYQQALGLGLQFLLWYDEGEERNRGNFPPRFSGRQFPNYSSELNVNALELEDSALYLCASSSRDAGGGQQYFGPGTRLTVT.

Only one count was recorded for this clone. The chain joins TRBV19 to TRBJ2-2, with 7 bases fitting TRBD2. This CDR3 is 16 amino acids long. Germline V CDR1 and CDR2: LNHDA, SQIVND (reference sequence). After removal of 5 bases from V and 1 base from J, the junction contained 7 bases not matched to a gene. The CDR3 DNA reads TGTGCCAGTAGTCCAACGCGGGGGAAGAACACCGGGGAGCTGTTTTTT. Encoded protein: CASSPTRGKNTGELFF.

The chain uses TRBV4-1 and TRBJ2-7; D unresolved. Trimming shortened V by 1 base and J by 4 bases, and 8 bases separated the two germline ends. The CDR3 extends over 13 amino acids. Germline V lookup: CDR1 MGHRA, CDR2 YSYEKL. The CDR3 here is CASSQARDYEQYF. CDR3 in DNA: TGCGCCAGCAGCCAAGCAAGAGATTACGAGCAGTACTTC.

The chain recombines TRBV7-2 with TRBJ2-7; a weak D match, TRBD2 (5 bases). CDR3 size: 15 residues. Trimming took off 5 bases at V and 0 bases at J, with 14 bases between the two ends. Per germline, CDR1 SGHTA and CDR2 FQGNSA. In nucleotides, the CDR3 is TGTGCCAGCAGCCCCGTCATCGGGAACTCCTACGAGCAGTACTTC. Protein: CASSPVIGNSYEQYF.

This clone was counted a single time. V is TRBV6-1 and J is TRBJ2-3; unclear D gene. In germline, CDR1 is MNHNS, CDR2 SASEGT. This CDR3 region has 14 residues. V lost 6 bases, J lost 0 bases, and 10 bases lay in between. The CDR3 here is CASRRDTSTDTQYF. The CDR3 region has the DNA TGTGCCAGCAGGCGCGACACTAGCACAGATACGCAGTATTTT.

With respect to this clone: A much larger clone lies one base from this, so it may be a read error. The V and J genes are TRBV6-6 and TRBJ2-3; D is ambiguous. The V end was cut by 5 bases, the J end by 0 bases, with 6 bases between. This CDR3 is 13 amino acids long. Looked up from germline, CDR1 is MNHNY and CDR2 is SVGAGI (reference sequence). This chain's CDR3 is CASSIQSTDTQYF. As DNA, the CDR3 is TGTGCCAGCAGTATACAGAGCACAGATACGCAGTATTTT.

The chain employs TRBV7-9 and TRBJ1-1, with TRBD1 matching over 7 bases. After removal of 5 bases from V and 1 base from J, the junction contained 4 bases not matched to a gene. CDR1 and CDR2 (germline): SEHNR, FQNEAQ (reference sequence). This CDR3 region has 14 residues. CDR3 coding DNA: TGTGCCAGCAGCCTAGGGACAGAGAACACTGAAGCTTTCTTT. The encoded protein is CASSLGTENTEAFF.

As regards this clone: One end of the junction does not line up with germline, which may come from a read error. J is TRBJ2-1 and V is TRBV19; D is unclear. Germline CDR1 and CDR2: LNHDA and SQIVND (reference sequence). The CDR3 is made up of 16 amino acids. CDR3 in DNA: TGTGCCAGTAGTATGGGGTCGTCTATTGGGAACAATCAGCAGTTCTTC. As protein: CASSMGSSIGNNQQFF.